The 5 T cell receptor beta chains below all came from one sample that was sequenced in a study of response to subunit inactivated influenza vaccine. MiXCR, run by TCRdb on the RT-PCR reads, gives a single entry per CDR3 protein. This sample yields around 850,000 distinct CDR3 sequences, of which roughly 18% are seen a single time; 9.5% to 13% belongs to the top ten. This material consisted of PBMCs from blood, taken roughly 5 days after vaccination. The receptor source for this set is a man aged 50-59 years who received an inactivated influenza vaccine.

This clonotype was recorded once. The chain recombines TRBV5-5 with TRBJ2-5; TRBD1 aligns across 7 bases. This CDR3 is 14 amino acids long. CDR1 is SGHKS and CDR2 is YYEKEE in the germline V gene (reference sequence). Losses at the gene ends were 3 bases for V and 3 bases for J; bases not matched to a gene: 5. CDR3 coding DNA: TGTGCCAGCAGCTCCGCCGGGACAGAAGAGACCCAGTACTTC. This translates into CASSSAGTEETQYF.

This chain links TRBV20-1 with TRBJ2-3; the D gene could be TRBD1 or TRBD2 (5 bases each). V was cut by 5 bases and J by 8 bases, with 14 bases left in between. This CDR3 is built from 12 residues. The V gene's germline CDR1 is DFQATT and CDR2 SNEGSKA (reference sequence). The CDR3 loop reads CSAPSAGTTQYF. In nucleotides, the CDR3 is TGCAGTGCTCCCTCAGCCGGGACTACGCAGTATTTT.

This clonotype was found a few times. The rearrangement joins TRBV12-3 or TRBV12-4 to TRBJ2-3, with a weak D call TRBD2 (5 bases). V was cut by 0 bases and J by 2 bases, with 15 bases left in between. The CDR3 is made up of 17 amino acids. In nucleotides, the CDR3 is TGTGCCAGCAGTTTAGCCGGACTCCGGCACACCACAGATACGCAGTATTTT. This gives the protein CASSLAGLRHTTDTQYF.

At least ten counts were recorded for this clonotype. The V call is TRBV29-1, the J call TRBJ2-5, with 10 bases fitting TRBD2. The germline gives CDR1 SQVTM, CDR2 ANQGSEA. V shed 4 bases and J 5 bases; nucleotides not matched to a gene: 10. The CDR3 has 15 residues. The CDR3 reads CSVVLLAGVGETQYF. CDR3 nucleotides: TGCAGCGTTGTACTTCTAGCGGGAGTAGGGGAGACCCAGTACTTC.

This sequence joins TRBV4-1 and TRBJ2-1; a weak D match, TRBD1 (6 bases). The germline V and J ends were trimmed by 0 bases and 0 bases, with 12 bases remaining between them. Per germline, CDR1 MGHRA and CDR2 YSYEKL. CDR3 size: 17 residues. Written as DNA, the CDR3 is TGCGCCAGCAGCCAAGACCCCAGGGGTCGCTCCTACAATGAGCAGTTCTTC. Amino acid sequence: CASSQDPRGRSYNEQFF.